This T cell receptor (beta chain) stems from a study of blood T cell repertoires in COVID-19. On the study more broadly: Acute-phase and convalescent COVID-19 samples originated in the United States, Italy and Spain.

The CDR3 consists of 14 residues. V lost 6 bases and J 2 bases, leaving 8 bases between the germline ends. CDR1 and CDR2 (germline): SNHLY, FYNNEI. Original methodology: By means of reference gene primer amplification, nucleated cell counts were estimated. The data were produced by immunoSEQ multiplex PCR, yet TCRdb's version contains in-frame clones alone and is incomplete. The V and J calls and clone size were taken over from that table, and D and trimming were inferred from the DNA. The profile shows roughly 32,000 clones, over 75% of them singletons. This rearrangement joins TRBV2 to TRBJ2-6, with TRBD1 as a possible D gene (5 bases). The specimen sequenced was peripheral blood. The clonotype originates from a man aged 60 to 75 with active COVID-19. In DNA, the CDR3 is TGTGCCAGCAGCAGGGTTCCTGGGGCCAACGTCCTGACTTTC. Protein sequence: CASSRVPGANVLTF.